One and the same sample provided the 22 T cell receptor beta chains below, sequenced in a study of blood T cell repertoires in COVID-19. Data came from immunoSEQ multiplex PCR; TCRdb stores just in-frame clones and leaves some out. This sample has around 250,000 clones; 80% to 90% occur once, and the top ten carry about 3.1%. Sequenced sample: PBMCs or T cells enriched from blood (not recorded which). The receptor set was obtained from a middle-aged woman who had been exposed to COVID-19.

CDR3 region: CASSYSGRGPDTQYF. CDR3 DNA: TGTGCCAGCAGTTACAGCGGGAGGGGTCCAGATACGCAGTATTTT. The chain joins TRBV6-5 to TRBJ2-3; 10 nucleotides match TRBD2. With V trimmed by 2 bases and J by 4 bases, 3 bases remained unmatched. The CDR3 covers 15 residues. Germline V gives CDR1 MNHEY, CDR2 SVGAGI.

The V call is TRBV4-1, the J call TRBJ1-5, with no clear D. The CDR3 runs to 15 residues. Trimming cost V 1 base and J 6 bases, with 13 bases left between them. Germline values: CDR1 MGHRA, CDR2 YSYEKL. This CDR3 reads CASSQGNSPLQPQHF. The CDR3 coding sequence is TGCGCCAGCAGCCAAGGCAATAGTCCCCTTCAGCCCCAGCATTTT.

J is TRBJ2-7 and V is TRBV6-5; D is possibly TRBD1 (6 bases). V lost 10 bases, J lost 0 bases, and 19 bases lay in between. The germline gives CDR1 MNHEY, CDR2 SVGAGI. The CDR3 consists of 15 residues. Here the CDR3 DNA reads TGTGCCACCGCCCCGGGGTCAGGGGCCTCCTACGAGCAGTACGTC. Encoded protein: CATAPGSGASYEQYV.

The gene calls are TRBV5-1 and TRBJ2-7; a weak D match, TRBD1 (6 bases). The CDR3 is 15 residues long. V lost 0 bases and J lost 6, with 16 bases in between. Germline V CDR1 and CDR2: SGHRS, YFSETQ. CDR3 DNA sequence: TGCGCCAGCAGCTTGGTGAGCCAGGGGCTCATCGAGCAGTACTTC. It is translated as CASSLVSQGLIEQYF.

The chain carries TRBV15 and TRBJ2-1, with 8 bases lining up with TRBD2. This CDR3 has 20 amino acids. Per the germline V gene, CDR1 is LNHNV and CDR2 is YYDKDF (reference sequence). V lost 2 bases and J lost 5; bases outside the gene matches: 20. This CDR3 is CATSRNVGSGTFREHNEQFF. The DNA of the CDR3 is TGTGCCACCAGCAGAAATGTGGGTAGCGGGACATTCCGGGAGCACAATGAGCAGTTCTTC.

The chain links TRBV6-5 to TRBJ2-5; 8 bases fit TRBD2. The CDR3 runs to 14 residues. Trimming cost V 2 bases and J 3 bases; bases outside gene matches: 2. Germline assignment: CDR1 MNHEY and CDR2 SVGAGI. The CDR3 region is CASSYPGGEETQYF. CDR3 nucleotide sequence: TGTGCCAGCAGTTACCCGGGGGGGGAAGAGACCCAGTACTTC.

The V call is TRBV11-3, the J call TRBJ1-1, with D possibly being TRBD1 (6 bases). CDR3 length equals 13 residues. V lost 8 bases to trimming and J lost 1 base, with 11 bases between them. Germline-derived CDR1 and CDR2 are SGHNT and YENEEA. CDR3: CASRRTANTEAFF. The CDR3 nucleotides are TGTGCCAGCCGGCGGACAGCGAACACTGAAGCTTTCTTT.

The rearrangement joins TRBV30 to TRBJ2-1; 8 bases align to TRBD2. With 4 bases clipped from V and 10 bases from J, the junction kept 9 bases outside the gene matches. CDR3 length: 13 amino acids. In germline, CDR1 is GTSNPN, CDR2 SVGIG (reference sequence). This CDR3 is CAWNRGGLREQFF. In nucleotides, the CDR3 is TGTGCCTGGAACCGCGGGGGGCTTAGGGAGCAGTTCTTC.

The CDR3 DNA follows: TGCAGTGCTAGTGCCAGTCATCCCCAGCATTTT. This gives the protein CSASASHPQHF. The chain carries TRBV20-1 and TRBJ1-5; D is undetermined. CDR3 length: 11 residues. Germline values: CDR1 DFQATT, CDR2 SNEGSKA (reference sequence). V was shortened by 3 bases and J by 10 bases, with 10 bases between the two germline ends.

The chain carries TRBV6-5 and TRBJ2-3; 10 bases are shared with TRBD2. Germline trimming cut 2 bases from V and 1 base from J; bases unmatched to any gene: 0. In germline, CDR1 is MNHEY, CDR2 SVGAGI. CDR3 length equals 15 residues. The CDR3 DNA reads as TGTGCCAGCAGTTACGGGACTAGCGGCACAGATACGCAGTATTTT. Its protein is CASSYGTSGTDTQYF.

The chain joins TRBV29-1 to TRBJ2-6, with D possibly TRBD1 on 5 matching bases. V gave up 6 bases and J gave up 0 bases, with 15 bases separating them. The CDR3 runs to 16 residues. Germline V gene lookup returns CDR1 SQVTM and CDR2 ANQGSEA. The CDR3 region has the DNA TGCAGCGTCCAATCGGACATACACTCTGGGGCCAACGTCCTGACTTTC. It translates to CSVQSDIHSGANVLTF.

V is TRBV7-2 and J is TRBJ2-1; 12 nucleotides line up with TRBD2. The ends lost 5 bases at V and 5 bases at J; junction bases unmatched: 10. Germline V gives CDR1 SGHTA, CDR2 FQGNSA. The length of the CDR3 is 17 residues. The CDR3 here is CASSLRLAGGFNNEQFF. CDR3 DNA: TGTGCCAGCAGCCTACGTCTAGCGGGGGGGTTTAACAATGAGCAGTTCTTC.

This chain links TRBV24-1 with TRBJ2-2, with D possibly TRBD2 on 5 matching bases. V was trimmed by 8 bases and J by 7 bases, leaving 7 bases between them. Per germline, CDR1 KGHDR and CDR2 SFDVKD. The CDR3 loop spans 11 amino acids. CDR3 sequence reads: CATMGSGELFF. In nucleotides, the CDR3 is TGTGCCACCATGGGGAGCGGGGAGCTGTTTTTT.

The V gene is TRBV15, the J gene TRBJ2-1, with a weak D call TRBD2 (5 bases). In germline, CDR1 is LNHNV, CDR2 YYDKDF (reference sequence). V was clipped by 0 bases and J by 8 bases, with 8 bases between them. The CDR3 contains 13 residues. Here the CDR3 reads CATSRDRRYEQFF. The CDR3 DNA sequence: TGTGCCACCAGCAGAGATCGGAGGTATGAGCAGTTCTTC.

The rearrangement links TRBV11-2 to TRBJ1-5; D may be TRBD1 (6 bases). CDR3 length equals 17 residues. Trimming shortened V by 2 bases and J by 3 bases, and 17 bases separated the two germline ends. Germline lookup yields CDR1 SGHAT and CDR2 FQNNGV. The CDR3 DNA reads TGTGCCAGCAGCTTAACGGTTCGGACAGTGAACAATCAGCCCCAGCATTTT. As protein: CASSLTVRTVNNQPQHF.

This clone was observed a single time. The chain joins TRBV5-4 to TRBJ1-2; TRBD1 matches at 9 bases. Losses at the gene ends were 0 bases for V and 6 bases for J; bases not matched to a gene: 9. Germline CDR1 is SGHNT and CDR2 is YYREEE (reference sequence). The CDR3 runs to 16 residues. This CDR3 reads CASSLVGGTGLHGYTF. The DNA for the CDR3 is TGTGCCAGCAGCTTGGTTGGCGGGACAGGGTTACATGGCTACACCTTC.

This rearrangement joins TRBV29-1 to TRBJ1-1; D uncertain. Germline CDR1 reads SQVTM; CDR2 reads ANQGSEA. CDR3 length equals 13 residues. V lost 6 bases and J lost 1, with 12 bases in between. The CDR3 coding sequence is TGCAGCGTGGCGGGGAGAGAGAACACTGAAGCTTTCTTT. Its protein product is CSVAGRENTEAFF.

The CDR3 DNA is TGTGCCAGCAGCTTAAACGGGGGTTACACCTTC. Its protein product is CASSLNGGYTF. The chain joins TRBV9 to TRBJ1-2; TRBD1 might be the D (5 bases). The CDR3 runs to 11 residues. V gave up 4 bases and J gave up 11 bases, with 12 bases separating them. Germline V CDR1 and CDR2: SGDLS, YYNGEE.

The CDR3 spells CASFPDSQGGNTIYF. For the CDR3, the DNA is TGTGCCTCCTTTCCGGATAGCCAGGGGGGAAACACCATATATTTT. The chain carries TRBV30 and TRBJ1-3; D may be TRBD1 (6 bases). The CDR3 sequence is 15 residues long. The germline V gene has CDR1 GTSNPN and CDR2 SVGIG (reference sequence). The V and J ends lost 7 bases and 4 bases respectively, with 20 bases between them.

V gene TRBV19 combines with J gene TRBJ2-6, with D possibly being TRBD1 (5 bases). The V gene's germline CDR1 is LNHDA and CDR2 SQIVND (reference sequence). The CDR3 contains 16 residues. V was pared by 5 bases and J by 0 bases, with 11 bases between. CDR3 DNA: TGTGCCAGTAGTTGGGGCAGAGTCTCTGGGGCCAACGTCCTGACTTTC. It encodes CASSWGRVSGANVLTF. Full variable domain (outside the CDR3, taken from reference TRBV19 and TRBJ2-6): DGGITQSPKYLFRKEGQNVTLSCEQNLNHDAMYWYRQDPGQGLRLIYYSQIVNDFQKGDIAEGYSVSREKKESFPLTVTSAQKNPTAFYLCASSWGRVSGANVLTFGAGSRLTVL.

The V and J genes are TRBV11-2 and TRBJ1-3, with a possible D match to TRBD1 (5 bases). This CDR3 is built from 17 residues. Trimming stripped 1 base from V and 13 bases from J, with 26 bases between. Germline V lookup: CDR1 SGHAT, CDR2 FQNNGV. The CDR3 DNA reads TGTGCCAGCAGCTTAGGACATATGCCAACCGCGGGACGGAGGATATATTTT. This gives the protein CASSLGHMPTAGRRIYF.

The CDR3 spells CASSKTGLNYGYTF. The CDR3 DNA reads as TGTGCCAGCAGCAAGACAGGTTTAAACTATGGCTACACCTTC. The chain carries TRBV6-2 or TRBV6-3 and TRBJ1-2, with D perhaps TRBD1 (6 bases). The CDR3 has 14 amino acids. Trimming took off 6 bases at V and 2 bases at J, with 13 bases between the two ends. Germline V gene sequence: CDR1 MNHEY, CDR2 SVGEGT.